The rows below give T cell receptor beta chains drawn from one sample of a study of cytomegalovirus exposure and HLA in healthy donors. Measured with immunoSEQ multiplex PCR; TCRdb has only the in-frame clones, and not every one. The sample lists approximately 180,000 clones, approximately 85% occurring once. Sample: PBMCs. Receptors were obtained from a man between 18 and 35 years old in good health and CMV-seronegative. Each CDR3 is given with its conserved first and last residue. A D gene is named only where the DNA matches it firmly. Expanded clones are given a class, and other clones once, few, many or no size at all.

clone size	J gene	D gene	V gene	CDR3 DNA	CDR3 protein
.	TRBJ1-1	TRBD1	TRBV9	TGTGCCAGCAGCCCAATAAGACAGGGTGAAGCTTTCTTT	CASSPIRQGEAFF
.	TRBJ2-5	.	TRBV4-3	TGCGCCAGCAGCCAGGCTCGGAGGGAGACCCAGTACTTC	CASSQARRETQYF
.	TRBJ2-7	.	TRBV29-1	TGCAGCGTTGGGGGCGGGAAGTCCTACGAGCAGTACTTC	CSVGGGKSYEQYF
.	TRBJ1-4	.	TRBV5-4	TGTGCCAGCAGCGAGTGGATCCGAGGCGAAGCAACTAATGAAAAACTGTTTTTT	CASSEWIRGEATNEKLFF
.	TRBJ2-1	TRBD2	TRBV29-1	TGCAGCGTCCGATTAGCGGGATCCTACAATGAGCAGTTCTTC	CSVRLAGSYNEQFF
.	TRBJ1-5	.	TRBV21-1	TGTGCCAGCAGCAAGCCCCGGGACAACGACAATCAGCCCCAGCATTTT	CASSKPRDNDNQPQHF
.	TRBJ2-5	TRBD2	TRBV15	TGTGCCACCAGCAGAGGGAGATGGGAGGGGACCCAGTACTTC	CATSRGRWEGTQYF
.	TRBJ2-2	TRBD1	TRBV7-2	TGTGCCAGCAGCGCGGACAGGGGGGCCGGGGAGCTGTTTTTT	CASSADRGAGELFF
.	TRBJ2-1	.	TRBV15	TGTGCCACCAGCAGAGATCCTAATGAGCAGTTCTTC	CATSRDPNEQFF
.	TRBJ2-5	.	TRBV15	TGTGCCACCAGCAGATCCATCCAAGAGACCCAGTACTTC	CATSRSIQETQYF
.	TRBJ2-7	TRBD2	TRBV28	TGTGCCAGCCTCACGGGGGGGCTAGCGGGTTTATACGAGCAGTACTTC	CASLTGGLAGLYEQYF
.	TRBJ2-1	TRBD2	TRBV6-5	TGTGCCAGCAGTTCCGGGACTAGCGGGAGTAATGAGCAGTTCTTC	CASSSGTSGSNEQFF
.	TRBJ1-4	.	TRBV19	TGTGCCAGTAGTATCCCGGGGGAGTCTGCAACTAATGAAAAACTGTTTTTT	CASSIPGESATNEKLFF
few	TRBJ1-5	.	TRBV10-3	TGTGCCACCGATACAGGAGACAACAATCAGCCCCAGCATTTT	CATDTGDNNQPQHF
.	TRBJ2-3	TRBD2	TRBV25-1	TGTGCCAGCAGGGAGGGTGGGGGGGGGACAGATACGCAGTATTTT	CASREGGGGTDTQYF
few	TRBJ2-1	.	TRBV9	TGTGCCAGCAGCTTCCCATTGGACGAAGGGGGAGATGAGCAGTTCTTC	CASSFPLDEGGDEQFF
.	TRBJ2-7	.	TRBV2	TGTGCCAGCAGTGAAGTTTTAGCGGCGTACGCCTACGAGCAGTACTTC	CASSEVLAAYAYEQYF
.	TRBJ2-3	TRBD2	TRBV7-9	TGTGCCAGCAGCCCGGGACTAGCGGGGGGACGTAGCACAGATACGCAGTATTTT	CASSPGLAGGRSTDTQYF
few	TRBJ2-1	TRBD2	TRBV11-1	TGTGCCAGCAGCGTTAGCGGGAGGACCAATGAGCAGTTCTTC	CASSVSGRTNEQFF
.	TRBJ2-5	.	TRBV28	TGTGCCAGCAGTAACAGTCGGGAGCAGTACTTC	CASSNSREQYF
.	TRBJ2-5	.	TRBV4-3	TGCGCCAGCAGCCCTAACACTATTTTCCAAGAGACCCAGTACTTC	CASSPNTIFQETQYF
.	TRBJ2-7	.	TRBV13	TGTGCCAGCAGCCTTTACCGGGAATCCTACGAGCAGTACTTC	CASSLYRESYEQYF
.	TRBJ1-6	.	TRBV7-9	TGTGCCAGCAGCTTAGCTCGGGAATCACCCCTCCACTTT	CASSLARESPLHF
.	TRBJ2-1	TRBD2	TRBV4-3	TGCGCCAGCAGCACTCAGACTAGCGGGGGCCAGCAGTTCTTC	CASSTQTSGGQQFF
.	TRBJ2-1	TRBD1	TRBV7-2	TGTGCCAGCAGCTCGGGACAGGGCTCCTACAATGAGCAGTTCTTC	CASSSGQGSYNEQFF
few	TRBJ1-3	TRBD1	TRBV27	TGTGCCAGCAGTCCCAGGGGGCCCCACTCTGGAAACACCATATATTTT	CASSPRGPHSGNTIYF
once	TRBJ1-2	.	TRBV25-1	TGTGCCAGCAGACAAGACTATGGCTACACCTTC	CASRQDYGYTF
.	TRBJ2-7	.	TRBV29-1	TGCAGCGCAGGACAGAGATTGGGCGAGCAGTACTTC	CSAGQRLGEQYF
.	TRBJ2-5	TRBD2	TRBV6-1	TGTGCCAGCAGTGCTAGCGGGAGTCAGGAGGAGACCCAGTACTTC	CASSASGSQEETQYF
.	TRBJ1-1	TRBD1	TRBV4-1	TGCGCCAGCAGCCAAGAGGGACAGGGGAACACTGAAGCTTTCTTT	CASSQEGQGNTEAFF
.	TRBJ2-7	TRBD1	TRBV27	TGTGCCAGCAGTTTATCCCCGGGACAGACCTACGAGCAGTACTTC	CASSLSPGQTYEQYF
.	TRBJ1-1	.	TRBV7-9	TGTGCCAGCAGCTTAGCGCGGACAGTTCTGTTCGGCACTGAAGCTTTCTTT	CASSLARTVLFGTEAFF
.	TRBJ1-4	TRBD1	TRBV6-6	TGTGCCAGCAGTTCACTCCCCGGGACAGGGCGGGAAAAACTGTTTTTT	CASSSLPGTGREKLFF
.	TRBJ2-5	TRBD1	TRBV13	TGTGCCAGCAGCCTGGGACAGGGGGCAGAGACCCAGTACTTC	CASSLGQGAETQYF
once	TRBJ2-5	.	TRBV5-6	TGTGCCAGCAGTTACTTATCGTACCAAGAGACCCAGTACTTC	CASSYLSYQETQYF
.	TRBJ2-1	.	TRBV12-5	TGTGCTAGTGGTTCCGACACAAAGCGGGCCTCCTACAATGAGCAGTTCTTC	CASGSDTKRASYNEQFF
.	TRBJ2-7	TRBD1	TRBV28	TGTGCCAGCAGTTCGGGACAGTCCTACGAGCAGTACTTC	CASSSGQSYEQYF
.	TRBJ2-1	TRBD2	TRBV29-1	TGCAGCGTTGAGCGGGAGCACTCCTACAATGAGCAGTTCTTC	CSVEREHSYNEQFF
.	TRBJ2-4	TRBD2	TRBV7-2	TGTGCCAGCAGCTCCCGACTAGCGGGAGGCGCAAAAAACATTCAGTACTTC	CASSSRLAGGAKNIQYF
.	TRBJ1-2	TRBD1	TRBV9	TGTGCCAGCAGCCCCGGGACAGTGCTTAGCTATGGCTACACCTTC	CASSPGTVLSYGYTF
.	TRBJ2-2	.	TRBV10-3	TGTGCCATCAGTGCGGGGGAGGCAAATACCGGGGAGCTGTTTTTT	CAISAGEANTGELFF
.	TRBJ1-4	TRBD1	TRBV6-1	TGTGCCGTATATCCCAGGGGGCGGAATGAAAAACTGTTTTTT	CAVYPRGRNEKLFF
.	TRBJ1-2	TRBD1	TRBV30	TGTGCCTGGAGTTCTGACAGGGGCGGCTATGGCTACACCTTC	CAWSSDRGGYGYTF
once	TRBJ2-3	TRBD2	TRBV27	TGTGCCAGCAGTTCCCCATGGGCGGGGGGATCCACAGATACGCAGTATTTT	CASSSPWAGGSTDTQYF
.	TRBJ1-2	TRBD1	TRBV5-6	TGTGCCAGCAGCCCCGGGACAGGGATCGACTCTGGCGGCTACACCTTC	CASSPGTGIDSGGYTF
.	TRBJ1-6	TRBD1	TRBV7-2	TGTGCCAGCAGCTTACAAGGGACAGGGCGCTATAATTCACCCCTCCACTTT	CASSLQGTGRYNSPLHF
.	TRBJ2-5	.	TRBV6-1	TGTGCCAGCAGTGAGGGCGGGTGGCAAGAGACCCAGTACTTC	CASSEGGWQETQYF
few	TRBJ2-1	TRBD2	TRBV9	TGTGCCAGCAGCGCCATGGGACTACCTAACTACAATGAGCAGTTCTTC	CASSAMGLPNYNEQFF